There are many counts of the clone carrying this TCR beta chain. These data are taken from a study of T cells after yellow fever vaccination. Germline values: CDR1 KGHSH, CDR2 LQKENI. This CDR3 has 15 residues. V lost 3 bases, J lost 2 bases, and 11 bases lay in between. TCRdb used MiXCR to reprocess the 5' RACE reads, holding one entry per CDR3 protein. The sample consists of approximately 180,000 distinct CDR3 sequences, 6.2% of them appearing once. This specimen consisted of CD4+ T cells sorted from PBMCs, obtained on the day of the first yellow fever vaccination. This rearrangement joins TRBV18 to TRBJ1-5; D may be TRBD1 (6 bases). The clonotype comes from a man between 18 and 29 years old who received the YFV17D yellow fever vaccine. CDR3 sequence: CASSPQGLGNQPQHF. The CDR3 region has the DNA TGTGCCAGCTCACCTCAGGGGCTCGGCAATCAGCCCCAGCATTTT.